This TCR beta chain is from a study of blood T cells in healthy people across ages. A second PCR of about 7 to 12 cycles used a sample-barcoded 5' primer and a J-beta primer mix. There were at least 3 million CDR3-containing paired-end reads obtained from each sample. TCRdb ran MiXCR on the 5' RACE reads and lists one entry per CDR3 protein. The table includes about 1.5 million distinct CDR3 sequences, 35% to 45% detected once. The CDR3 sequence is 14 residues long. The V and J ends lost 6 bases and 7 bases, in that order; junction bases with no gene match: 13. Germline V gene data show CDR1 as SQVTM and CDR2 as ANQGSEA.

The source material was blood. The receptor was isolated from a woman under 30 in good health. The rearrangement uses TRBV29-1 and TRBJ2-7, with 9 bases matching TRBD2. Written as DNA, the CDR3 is TGCAGCGTCGGGGGGACTAGCTCGTACAATGAGCAGTACTTC. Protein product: CSVGGTSSYNEQYF.